This TCR beta chain was recovered during a study of cytomegalovirus exposure and HLA in healthy donors. The CDR3 loop spans 14 amino acids. V was shortened by 6 bases and J by 9 bases, with 15 bases between the two germline ends. From germline, CDR1 is SEHNR and CDR2 FQNEAQ (reference sequence). PCR involved 60 Vbeta and 13 Jbeta primers. Profiling relied on immunoSEQ multiplex PCR, and the TCRdb table lists in-frame clones only, not all of them. This repertoire shows around 150,000 clones, about 71% found once; its top ten account for approximately 3%. This sequence joins TRBV7-9 and TRBJ1-6; D possibly corresponds to TRBD1 (5 bases). The sample was PBMCs. The source is a woman aged 30 to 39 in good health and CMV-seronegative. The chain's CDR3 is CASSPPPGPSPLHF. Here the CDR3 DNA reads TGTGCCAGCAGTCCCCCCCCAGGGCCTTCACCCCTCCACTTT.